This TCR beta chain was identified during a study of cytomegalovirus exposure and HLA in healthy donors. Overall study results and limits: Equally common other TCR beta chains were less clonally expanded than HLA-associated ones, a later analysis found. Altogether, 164 TCR beta chains were recorded as cytomegalovirus-associated. In a later analysis, TCR beta V- and J-gene trimming showed a link to a missense DCLRE1C variant.

Donors consisted of healthy bone marrow donors. In the PCR, 60 Vbeta and 13 Jbeta primers were used. Profiled with immunoSEQ multiplex PCR; TCRdb holds only in-frame clones, not every one. The sample has tens of thousands of clones; the top ten hold about 1.1%. Turning to this clone: Its target is unknown.

The CDR3 runs 13 residues. V shed 5 bases, J shed 2 bases, and the junction held 4 bases outside the gene matches. Germline V CDR1 and CDR2: GTSNPN, SVGIG (reference sequence). The sequenced sample was PBMCs. This clonotype was sampled from a woman aged 30 to 39 in good health and CMV-seronegative. The V call is TRBV30, the J call TRBJ2-3, with 7 bases fitting TRBD1. The CDR3 nucleotides are TGTGCCTGGCGGACAGGAAACACAGATACGCAGTATTTT. Protein product: CAWRTGNTDTQYF.